This TCR beta chain originates from a study of T cells in narcolepsy. Germline V gene sequence: CDR1 MNHNS, CDR2 SASEGT. The germline V and J ends were trimmed by 10 bases and 5 bases, with 15 bases remaining between them. This CDR3 region has 12 residues. This clone was seen only once. TCRdb's copy holds only in-frame clones and misses some; the assay was immunoSEQ multiplex PCR. The data contain tens of thousands of clones, about 85% of them singletons. Material for sequencing was CD45RA- memory CD4+ T cells from PBMCs. This receptor was identified in a human donor with narcolepsy. The chain joins TRBV6-1 to TRBJ2-7, with unresolved D. The CDR3 here is CATMPNWNEQYF. The CDR3 DNA is TGTGCCACCATGCCGAATTGGAACGAGCAGTACTTC.